Described below is a single TCR beta chain sequence and its context. What it recognizes is unknown. Per germline, CDR1 SGHRS and CDR2 YFSETQ. The CDR3 loop spans 15 amino acids. Trimming pared 0 bases from V and 5 bases from J, leaving 13 bases between. This sample stems from a study of cytomegalovirus exposure and HLA in healthy donors. Across the study: Counted in an early data release were about 86 million unique TCRs from HLA-typed donors.

Findings and caveats of the study: 87-base-pair reads could not separate some V segments, including TRBV6-2 and TRBV6-3.

Primers for the PCR totalled 60 Vbeta and 13 Jbeta. Sequencing used immunoSEQ multiplex PCR; TCRdb keeps in-frame clones, though not all of them. The sample has 90,000 to 150,000 clones; approximately 78% are singletons. This clonotype was obtained from a woman in her 30s in good health and CMV-seropositive. The specimen sequenced was PBMCs. V gene TRBV5-1 combines with J gene TRBJ2-3; D gene unclear. CDR3 sequence (DNA): TGCGCCAGCAGCTTGGGGGTAGCTCGGGTAGATACGCAGTATTTT. This translates into CASSLGVARVDTQYF.